What follows is one T cell receptor (beta chain) and its context. This sample is drawn from a study of blood T cell repertoires in COVID-19. Profiling relied on immunoSEQ multiplex PCR, and the TCRdb table lists in-frame clones only, not all of them. Of hundreds of thousands of clones listed, around 87% were seen once; the top ten hold about 1.4%. Sequencing was performed on peripheral blood. This TCR came from a woman aged 40 to 50 who had recovered from COVID-19.

CDR3 in DNA: TGTGCCAGCAGCCTAGAGAGGGCGCTAGCGGGGGGAAAGCAGTACTTC. It is translated as CASSLERALAGGKQYF. The rearrangement links TRBV7-2 to TRBJ2-7; 11 bases map to TRBD2. Per germline, CDR1 SGHTA and CDR2 FQGNSA. Losses at the gene ends were 5 bases for V and 8 bases for J; bases not matched to a gene: 14. This CDR3 is 16 amino acids long. The full variable domain, with the rest looked up from reference TRBV7-2 and TRBJ2-7, is GAGVSQSPSNKVTEKGKDVELRCDPISGHTALYWYRQSLGQGLEFLIYFQGNSAPDKSGLPSDRFSAERTGGSVSTLTIQRTQQEDSAVYLCASSLERALAGGKQYFGPGTRLTVT.